Included here is one T cell receptor (beta chain) sequence, with context. TCRdb recomputed calls from the RT-PCR reads with MiXCR, one row per CDR3 protein. The sample includes approximately 160,000 distinct CDR3 sequences, 24% of them seen just once. The data stem from a study of patients and donors after allogeneic stem cell transplantation. The CDR3 totals 11 residues. V was shortened by 6 bases and J by 8 bases, with 10 bases between the two germline ends. Sequencing used blood, either unsorted or a sorted T cell fraction (not recorded which). This TCR came from a human donor who was either an allogeneic HSCT recipient or a stem cell or donor lymphocyte infusion donor (not recorded which). It is not recorded whose cells these are; they may come from a transplant donor. This chain links TRBV12-3 or TRBV12-4 with TRBJ2-5; weak D call: TRBD1 (5 bases). The CDR3 region is CASRRWTTQYF. Written as DNA, the CDR3 is TGTGCCAGCAGGCGTTGGACAACCCAGTACTTC.